This T cell receptor (beta chain) was identified in a study of shared T cell receptors in the human thymus. The ends lost 5 bases at V and 6 bases at J; junction bases unmatched: 7. Germline loops: CDR1 SGHDN, CDR2 FVKESK. The CDR3 length is 15 residues. Here immunoSEQ multiplex PCR was the method, and the copy in TCRdb shows in-frame clones only, minus some. This table holds roughly 410,000 clones, approximately 95% found once. This TCR came from a human donor. Input material: thymocytes. The chain uses TRBV14 and TRBJ1-2, with TRBD1 matching 12 bases. The CDR3 DNA reads TGTGCCAGCAGCTACGGGACAGGGGGCAGAGATGGCTACACCTTC. Translating gives CASSYGTGGRDGYTF.